This T cell receptor (beta chain) was retrieved from a study of cytomegalovirus exposure and HLA in healthy donors. Study-wide results and limits: The classifier was said to identify cytomegalovirus status with high specificity and sensitivity. Under in vitro conditions, three CMV-associated chains were confirmed as specific for CMV antigens.

Generated by immunoSEQ multiplex PCR, the TCRdb table keeps only in-frame clones and is missing some. Of more than 85,000 clones in the sample, roughly 88% were seen once. Trimming removed 5 bases from V and 5 bases from J; junction bases left unmatched: 6. This CDR3 spans 15 amino acids. Germline V gene lookup returns CDR1 MDHEN and CDR2 SYDVKM. To note about this clone: Its specificity is not known.

The donors formed part of the roughly 120-subject validation cohort, distinct from the roughly 640-subject first cohort. The receptor comes from a woman aged 25 to 39 in good health and CMV-seropositive. The chain couples TRBV28 to TRBJ2-4; 10 nucleotides match TRBD1. The sample comprised PBMCs. The CDR3 nucleotides are TGTGCCAGCAGTGGCTCCGGGACAGGGGAAAACATTCAGTACTTC. Its protein is CASSGSGTGENIQYF.